This TCR beta chain appears in the sequencing data of a study of cytomegalovirus exposure and HLA in healthy donors. The study's findings and limits: Earlier analysis found most TCR beta V segments productive about 90% or about 30% of the time. The study listed 150 to 200 cytomegalovirus-associated TCR beta chains. Donors belonging to an Asian-associated ancestry cluster reportedly showed fewer N-insertions in productive TCRs than the approximately 700-donor mean, according to what a later analysis found.

As to this clone: No antigen is known for it.

Per germline, CDR1 MGHRA and CDR2 YSYEKL. The CDR3 consists of 13 residues. Trimming stripped 4 bases from V and 4 bases from J, with 8 bases between. With 60 Vbeta and 13 Jbeta primers, the PCR was carried out. Generated by immunoSEQ multiplex PCR, the TCRdb table keeps only in-frame clones and is missing some. Of 150,000 to 250,000 clones listed, 82% are singletons. V usage is TRBV4-1 and J usage is TRBJ2-1; D is ambiguous. The sample comprised PBMCs. The sequence derives from a boy between 2 and 10 years old in good health and CMV-seronegative. CDR3 sequence reads: CASSPSVYNEQFF. The CDR3 DNA reads TGCGCCAGCAGCCCCTCTGTATACAATGAGCAGTTCTTC.